This TCR beta chain stems from a study of blood T cell repertoires in COVID-19 (dated by TCRdb to 2018 to 2021). General notes on the study: Collaborator samples came from the United States, Italy and Spain and covered acute and convalescent phases of COVID-19. The material from the prospective study consisted of cDNA or gDNA derived from T cells, B-cell-depleted T cells, or PBMCs. The repertoires were released in a freely available public database intended as a resource for research on the immune response to SARS-CoV-2. The dataset comprised deeply sampled blood TCRbeta repertoires from subjects exposed to, actively infected with, or recovered from COVID-19. The samples were drawn from two sources: the first 160 participants of the ongoing ImmuneRACE study, and some 1,300 subjects contributed by 6 global collaborators. HLA class I and class II types, where available, came from metadata supplied by the sample provider rather than from assay-based typing. Sample metadata almost always included a de-identified subject ID, COVID-19 status, age in years and sex.

General conclusions and limits of the study: The quantity of clinical and demographic metadata differed by source and by participant and was supplied without curation.

At one collaborating source in Seattle, patients were enrolled during active infection and were followed longitudinally through the course of disease. The collaborating institutions used their own protocols to collect whole blood in K2EDTA tubes. For TCRbeta analysis, collaborators shipped samples in one of three forms: frozen whole blood, isolated PBMCs, or DNA extracted from either of those sample types. CDR1 and CDR2 were assigned from the germline V gene as SQVTM and ANQGSEA. Trimming accounts for 6 bases at V and 6 bases at J, while the number of junction bases matched to no gene is 0. The CDR3 runs 13 residues from the cysteine to the phenylalanine. The CDR3 DNA has 39 bases and is translated from base 1. Details on this clone: Its specific antigen is unknown. Base quality data are lacking; no much larger clone is found one base away.

The immunoSEQ Assay, a bias-controlled multiplex PCR, was used to amplify TCRbeta CDR3 regions from genomic DNA. In the authors' own workflow: The number of nucleated cells in each sample was estimated from the amplification of reference gene primers within the assay. Sequence reads were collapsed and filtered to measure the absolute abundance of every unique TCRbeta CDR3 rearrangement. For each sample, productive Simpson clonality was calculated as the square root of Simpson's diversity index over productive rearrangements. TCRdb holds this immuneACCESS table with in-frame rearrangements only. Some clones are missing; in checked studies, unresolved V genes explain under half, and the rest has no known cause. That table is the source of V, J and clone size, and D and trimming were worked out from the DNA. For this sample there are 200,000 to 250,000 clones; over 75% appear just once. The ten largest clones capture 2.4% of the sample.

Source material: peripheral blood. Recombination linked TRBV29-1 to TRBJ2-2; the junction holds 14 bases that match TRBD2. This receptor was taken from a woman in her seventies with COVID-19, enrolled during active disease. The nucleotide sequence reads TGCAGCGTGGGACTAGCGGGGGCCGGGGAGCTGTTTTTT. Translated, this gives CSVGLAGAGELFF.